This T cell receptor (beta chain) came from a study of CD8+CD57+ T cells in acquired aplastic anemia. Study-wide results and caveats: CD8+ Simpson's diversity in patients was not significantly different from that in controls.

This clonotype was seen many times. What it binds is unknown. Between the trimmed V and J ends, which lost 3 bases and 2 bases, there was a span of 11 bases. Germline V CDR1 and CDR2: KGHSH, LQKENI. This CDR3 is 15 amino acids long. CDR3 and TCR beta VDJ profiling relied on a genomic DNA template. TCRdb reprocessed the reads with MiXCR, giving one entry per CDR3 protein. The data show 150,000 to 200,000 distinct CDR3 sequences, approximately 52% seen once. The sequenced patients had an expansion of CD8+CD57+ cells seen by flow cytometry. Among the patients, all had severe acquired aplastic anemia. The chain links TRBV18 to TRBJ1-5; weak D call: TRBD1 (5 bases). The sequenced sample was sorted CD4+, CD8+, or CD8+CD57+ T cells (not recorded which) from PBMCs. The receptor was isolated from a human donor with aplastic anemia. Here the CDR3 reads CASSPGGGGNQPQHF. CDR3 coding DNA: TGTGCCAGCTCACCGGGCGGGGGAGGCAATCAGCCCCAGCATTTT.